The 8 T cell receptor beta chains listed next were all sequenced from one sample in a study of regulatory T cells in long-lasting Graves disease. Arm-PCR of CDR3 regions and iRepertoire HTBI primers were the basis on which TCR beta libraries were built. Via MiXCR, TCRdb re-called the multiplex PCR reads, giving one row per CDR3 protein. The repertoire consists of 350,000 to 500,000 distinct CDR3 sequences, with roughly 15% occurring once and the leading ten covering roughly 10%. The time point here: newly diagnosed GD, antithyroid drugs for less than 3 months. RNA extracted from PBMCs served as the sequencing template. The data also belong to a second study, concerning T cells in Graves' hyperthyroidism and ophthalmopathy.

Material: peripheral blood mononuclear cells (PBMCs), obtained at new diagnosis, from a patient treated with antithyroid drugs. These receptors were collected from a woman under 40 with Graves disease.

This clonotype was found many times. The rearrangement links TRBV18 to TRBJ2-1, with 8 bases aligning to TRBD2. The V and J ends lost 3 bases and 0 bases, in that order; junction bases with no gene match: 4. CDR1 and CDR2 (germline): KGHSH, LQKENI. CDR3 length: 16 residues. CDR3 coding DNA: TGTGCCAGCTCACCGGAGAGCGGGAGCTCCTACAATGAGCAGTTCTTC. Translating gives CASSPESGSSYNEQFF.

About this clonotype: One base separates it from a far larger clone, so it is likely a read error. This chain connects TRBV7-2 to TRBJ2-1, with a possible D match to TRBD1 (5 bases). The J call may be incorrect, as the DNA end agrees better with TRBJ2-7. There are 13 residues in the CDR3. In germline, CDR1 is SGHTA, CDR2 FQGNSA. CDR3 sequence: CASSPLTVYEQYF. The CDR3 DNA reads TGTGCCAGCAGCCCCCTGACAGTCTACGAGCAGTACTTC.

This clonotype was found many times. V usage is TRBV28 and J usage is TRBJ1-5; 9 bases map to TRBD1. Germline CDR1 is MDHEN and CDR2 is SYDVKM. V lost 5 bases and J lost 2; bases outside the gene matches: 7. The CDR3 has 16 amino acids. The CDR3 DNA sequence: TGTGCCAGCAGTATGGACAGGGGTGGGGGCAATCAGCCCCAGCATTTT. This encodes CASSMDRGGGNQPQHF.

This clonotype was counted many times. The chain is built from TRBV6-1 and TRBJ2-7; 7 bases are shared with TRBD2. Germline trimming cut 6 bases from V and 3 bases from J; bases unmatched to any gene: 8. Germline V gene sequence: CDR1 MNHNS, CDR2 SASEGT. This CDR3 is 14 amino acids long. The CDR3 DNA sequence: TGTGCCAGCAGCTCCTTCGGCGGGAGCTACGAGCAGTACTTC. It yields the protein CASSSFGGSYEQYF.

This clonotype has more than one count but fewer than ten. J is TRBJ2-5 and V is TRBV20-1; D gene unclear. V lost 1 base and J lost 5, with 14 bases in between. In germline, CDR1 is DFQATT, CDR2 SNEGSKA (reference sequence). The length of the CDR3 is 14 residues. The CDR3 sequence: CSARVSERRETQYF. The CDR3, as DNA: TGCAGTGCTAGAGTCTCGGAACGGCGGGAGACCCAGTACTTC.

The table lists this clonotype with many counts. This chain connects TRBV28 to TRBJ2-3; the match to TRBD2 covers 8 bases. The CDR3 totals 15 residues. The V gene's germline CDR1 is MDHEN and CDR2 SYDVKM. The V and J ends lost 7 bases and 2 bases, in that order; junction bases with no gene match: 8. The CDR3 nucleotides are TGTGCCAGCAACTCCCCGGGACTAGTCACAGATACGCAGTATTTT. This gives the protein CASNSPGLVTDTQYF.

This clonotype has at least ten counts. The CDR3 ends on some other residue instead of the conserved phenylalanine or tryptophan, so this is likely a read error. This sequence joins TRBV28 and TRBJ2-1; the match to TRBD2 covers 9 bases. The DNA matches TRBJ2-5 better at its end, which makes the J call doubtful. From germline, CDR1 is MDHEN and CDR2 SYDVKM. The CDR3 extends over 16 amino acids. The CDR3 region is CASSLSSGRWKETQYS. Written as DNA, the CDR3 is TGTGCCAGCAGTTTGAGTAGCGGGAGATGGAAAGAGACCCAGTACTCC.

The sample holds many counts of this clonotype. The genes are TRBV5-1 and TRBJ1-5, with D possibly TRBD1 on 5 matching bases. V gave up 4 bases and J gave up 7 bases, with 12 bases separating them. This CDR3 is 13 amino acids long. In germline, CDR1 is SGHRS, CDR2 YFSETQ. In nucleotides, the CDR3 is TGCGCCAGCAGCCCGGATGGGGACCAGCCCCAGCATTTT. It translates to CASSPDGDQPQHF.